The 28 T cell receptor beta chains presented below share a single source sample, sequenced in a study of T cell responses to AZD1222 COVID-19 vaccine. TCRdb keeps only in-frame clones here, not all; method: immunoSEQ multiplex PCR. The data contain 75,000 to 95,000 clones, about 87% of them singletons. The specimen was peripheral blood, collected 28 days after the second dose of the MenACWY control vaccine. Source of these receptors: an adult who received the MenACWY meningococcal vaccine as a control.

This rearrangement joins TRBV7-2 to TRBJ2-1; 8 bases are a match to TRBD2. The CDR3 has 15 amino acids. V lost 5 bases, J lost 3 bases, and 6 bases stayed unmatched. Germline V gives CDR1 SGHTA, CDR2 FQGNSA. The CDR3, as DNA: TGTGCCAGCAGCCGTAACGGGGGGGACTACAATGAGCAGTTCTTC. Protein sequence: CASSRNGGDYNEQFF.

This clone was observed a single time. This sequence joins TRBV7-9 and TRBJ1-5; D might be TRBD1 (6 bases). From germline, CDR1 is SEHNR and CDR2 FQNEAQ (reference sequence). With 5 bases removed from V and 2 bases from J, the gap between germline ends came to 10 bases. The CDR3 sequence is 14 residues long. The DNA for the CDR3 is TGTGCCAGCAGCCAGGGGAATGGCAATCAGCCCCAGCATTTT. It translates to CASSQGNGNQPQHF.

V and J are TRBV6-1 and TRBJ1-3; 7 bases are a match to TRBD1. The CDR3 is 16 residues long. Germline V lookup: CDR1 MNHNS, CDR2 SASEGT. V was pared by 4 bases and J by 0 bases, with 6 bases of the junction left unmatched. The CDR3 protein is CASSGRGTVSGNTIYF. In DNA, the CDR3 is TGTGCCAGCAGTGGGCGCGGGACAGTCTCTGGAAACACCATATATTTT.

V and J are TRBV29-1 and TRBJ1-2; D ambiguous. The CDR3 extends over 14 amino acids. Germline-derived CDR1 and CDR2 are SQVTM and ANQGSEA. Trimming took 2 bases from V and 4 from J, leaving 14 bases between them. CDR3 coding DNA: TGCAGCGTTGAAAGTCAGGAGGGTTTCTATGGCTACACCTTC. This codes for CSVESQEGFYGYTF.

The chain carries TRBV12-3 or TRBV12-4 and TRBJ1-5; D is undetermined. The CDR3 is 13 amino acids. V gave up 8 bases and J gave up 14 bases, with 22 bases separating them. This CDR3 reads CASSLGIPGLKHF. CDR3 coding DNA: TGTGCCAGCTCGCTGGGGATCCCCGGACTCAAGCATTTT.

A single count supports this clone. V gene TRBV7-2 combines with J gene TRBJ2-2; perhaps TRBD1 as D (6 bases). CDR1 is SGHTA, CDR2 FQGNSA, per germline. V was clipped by 0 bases and J by 2 bases, with 13 bases between them. The CDR3 covers 17 residues. CDR3 amino acids: CASSLALGTTNTGELFF. Written as DNA, the CDR3 is TGTGCCAGCAGCTTAGCGCTGGGGACAACAAACACCGGGGAGCTGTTTTTT.

J is TRBJ1-4 and V is TRBV18; possible D gene TRBD1, 5 bases. From germline, CDR1 is KGHSH and CDR2 LQKENI. This CDR3 region has 16 residues. Trimming took 6 bases from V and 4 from J, leaving 18 bases between them. The CDR3 DNA is TGTGCCAGCTCGTACGACCAGGGTGGGTTTAATGAAAAACTGTTTTTT. Encoded protein: CASSYDQGGFNEKLFF.

This chain's CDR3 is CASGYRGRTGELFF. As DNA, the CDR3 is TGTGCCAGCGGATACAGGGGGCGAACCGGGGAGCTGTTTTTT. The chain uses TRBV6-5 and TRBJ2-2, with 9 bases aligning to TRBD1. The germline V gene has CDR1 MNHEY and CDR2 SVGAGI. The J segment lost 5 bases and the V segment lost 8 bases, leaving 6 bases of the junction unmatched. The CDR3 spans 14 residues.

The chain couples TRBV9 to TRBJ1-4; D is unresolved. V was pared by 0 bases and J by 0 bases, with 3 bases between. CDR3 length: 14 residues. The V gene's germline CDR1 is SGDLS and CDR2 YYNGEE. As DNA, the CDR3 is TGTGCCAGCAGCGTAGGGGCAACTAATGAAAAACTGTTTTTT. This translates into CASSVGATNEKLFF.

CDR3 protein: CASSREDSQNTEAFF. The DNA of the CDR3 is TGTGCCAGCAGCCGGGAGGACAGTCAGAACACTGAAGCTTTCTTT. The chain joins TRBV3-1 (or the pseudogene TRBV3-2) to TRBJ1-1; TRBD1 might be the D (6 bases). The V end was cut by 4 bases, the J end by 1 base, with 13 bases between. This CDR3 comprises 15 residues. Germline CDR1 is LGHDT and CDR2 is YNNKEL (reference sequence).

The chain joins TRBV2 to TRBJ1-5, with 7 bases lining up with TRBD1. The germline gives CDR1 SNHLY, CDR2 FYNNEI. This CDR3 is 15 amino acids long. The trim removed 5 bases at V and 4 bases at J, leaving 8 bases unmatched. The CDR3 is CASSPRTGFNQPQHF. The DNA for the CDR3 is TGTGCCAGCAGTCCGAGGACAGGCTTTAATCAGCCCCAGCATTTT.

The chain recombines TRBV4-3 with TRBJ1-5; D remains ambiguous. The CDR3 contains 13 residues. The germline V gene encodes CDR1 LGHNA and CDR2 YSLEER. V lost 4 bases and J lost 9, with 13 bases in between. CDR3 protein: CASSREIGVPQHF. The DNA for the CDR3 is TGCGCCAGCAGCCGAGAAATTGGGGTGCCCCAGCATTTT.

CDR3 sequence reads: CASSPSVDSGELFF. CDR3 DNA sequence: TGTGCCAGCAGCCCCTCCGTTGACAGTGGGGAGCTGTTTTTT. The gene calls are TRBV7-3 and TRBJ2-2, with D perhaps TRBD1 (5 bases). Germline V gene data show CDR1 as SGHTA and CDR2 as FQGTGA. The CDR3 runs to 14 residues. The V end lost 5 bases, the J end lost 8 bases, and 15 bases lay between the germline ends.

This clone occurred a few times. The chain recombines TRBV12-3 or TRBV12-4 with TRBJ2-2; unclear D gene. The CDR3 spans 12 residues. The V end was cut by 5 bases, the J end by 5 bases, with 6 bases between. The CDR3 DNA sequence: TGTGCCAGCAGTCCTATGACCGGGGAGCTGTTTTTT. Protein sequence: CASSPMTGELFF.

J is TRBJ1-1 and V is TRBV20-1; a weak D match, TRBD1 (5 bases). Deletions cut 3 bases from V and 6 bases from J, with 8 bases between. The CDR3 is 11 amino acids. CDR1 and CDR2 from the germline V gene are DFQATT and SNEGSKA (reference sequence). The CDR3, as DNA: TGCAGTGCTAGCCGGGGGGCTGAAGCTTTCTTT. Translation: CSASRGAEAFF.

The chain uses TRBV6-1 and TRBJ1-2; no clear D gene. The CDR3 is made up of 14 amino acids. CDR1 is MNHNS and CDR2 is SASEGT in the germline V gene. V was trimmed by 1 base and J by 6 bases, leaving 12 bases between them. The CDR3 loop is CASSEVGGKNGYTF. The CDR3 DNA follows: TGTGCCAGCAGTGAAGTGGGCGGAAAAAATGGCTACACCTTC.

The J gene is TRBJ2-1, the V gene TRBV3-1 (or the pseudogene TRBV3-2), with D unresolved. V lost 8 bases to trimming and J lost 4 bases, with 15 bases between them. The CDR3 runs 14 residues. The germline V gene encodes CDR1 LGHDT and CDR2 YNNKEL (reference sequence). The CDR3 sequence is CASGFRTDYNEQFF. CDR3 in DNA: TGTGCCAGCGGATTTAGGACGGATTACAATGAGCAGTTCTTC.

The chain joins TRBV19 to TRBJ1-3; 7 nucleotides match TRBD1. Germline V gene lookup returns CDR1 LNHDA and CDR2 SQIVND (reference sequence). The trim removed 5 bases at V and 0 bases at J, leaving 19 bases unmatched. CDR3 length equals 20 residues. CDR3 coding DNA: TGTGCCAGTAGTCGGGACAGTGGAAATACAAGACCAAGCTCTGGAAACACCATATATTTT. This sequence encodes CASSRDSGNTRPSSGNTIYF.

This clone has only one observation. The chain links TRBV5-1 to TRBJ1-1; D gene ambiguous. The V end was cut by 2 bases, the J end by 6 bases, with 17 bases between. Germline loops: CDR1 SGHRS, CDR2 YFSETQ. The CDR3 length is 15 residues. Written as DNA, the CDR3 is TGCGCCAGCAGCTTAGACCAACCTAGGGAGGCTGAAGCTTTCTTT. As protein: CASSLDQPREAEAFF. The full variable domain, with the rest looked up from reference TRBV5-1 and TRBJ1-1, is KAGVTQTPRYLIKTRGQQVTLSCSPISGHRSVSWYQQTPGQGLQFLFEYFSETQRNKGNFPGRFSGRQFSNSRSEMNVSTLELGDSALYLCASSLDQPREAEAFFGQGTRLTVV.

The chain combines TRBV5-1 with TRBJ1-2; 9 bases line up with TRBD1. Germline CDR1 SGHRS, CDR2 YFSETQ. V lost 4 bases, J lost 11 bases, and 3 bases stayed unmatched. The CDR3 extends over 11 amino acids. CDR3 sequence reads: CASSGTGMYTF. The CDR3 DNA reads TGCGCCAGCAGCGGGACAGGGATGTACACCTTC.

V gene TRBV3-1 (or the pseudogene TRBV3-2) combines with J gene TRBJ2-1; perhaps TRBD1 as D (6 bases). The ends were cut back, 1 base at V and 9 bases at J, with 16 bases in the middle. This CDR3 comprises 15 residues. Germline V gives CDR1 LGHDT, CDR2 YNNKEL (reference sequence). The CDR3 DNA follows: TGTGCCAGCAGCCAAGGGGCAGGGGTTTTCGGTGAGCAGTTCTTC. Its protein product is CASSQGAGVFGEQFF.

V gene TRBV15 combines with J gene TRBJ1-1, with TRBD1 as a possible D gene (5 bases). V was clipped by 1 base and J by 10 bases, with 13 bases between them. The CDR3 loop spans 13 amino acids. Germline V gene sequence: CDR1 LNHNV, CDR2 YYDKDF (reference sequence). The CDR3, as DNA: TGTGCCACCAGCAGAGGTTTGGGGCAGGTAGCTTTCTTT. This sequence encodes CATSRGLGQVAFF.

This chain links TRBV4-1 with TRBJ2-3, with no clear D. The V gene's germline CDR1 is MGHRA and CDR2 YSYEKL. Trimming shortened V by 1 base and J by 1 base, and 3 bases separated the two germline ends. This CDR3 comprises 13 residues. CDR3 bases: TGCGCCAGCAGCCAAGCGGGCACAGATACGCAGTATTTT. This sequence encodes CASSQAGTDTQYF.

Details on this clone: Other DNA sequences in the same sample also yield this CDR3. The CDR3, as DNA: TGCAGCGTTGCACCAGGCAACACTGAAGCTTTCTTT. This codes for CSVAPGNTEAFF. The chain is built from TRBV29-1 and TRBJ1-1; no firm D call. From germline, CDR1 is SQVTM and CDR2 ANQGSEA. V lost 4 bases, J lost 2 bases, and 8 bases lay in between. The CDR3 is 12 residues long.

This clone was observed at least ten times. V usage is TRBV6-4 and J usage is TRBJ2-5; the match to TRBD2 covers 9 bases. V shed 6 bases and J 5 bases; nucleotides not matched to a gene: 7. The CDR3 is 14 amino acids. Looked up from germline, CDR1 is MRHNA and CDR2 is SNTAGT. CDR3 protein: CASSPAGGEETQYF. Written as DNA, the CDR3 is TGTGCCAGCAGCCCAGCGGGGGGAGAGGAGACCCAGTACTTC.

The chain couples TRBV11-2 to TRBJ2-1, with a possible D match to TRBD2 (6 bases). Germline values: CDR1 SGHAT, CDR2 FQNNGV. CDR3 size: 14 residues. Trimming removed 1 base from V and 11 bases from J, with 15 bases in between. This chain's CDR3 is CASSLGAGGVQQFF. CDR3 bases: TGTGCCAGCAGCTTAGGTGCTGGCGGGGTTCAGCAGTTCTTC.

The chain links TRBV5-1 to TRBJ2-1; 7 bases map to TRBD1. V was pared by 2 bases and J by 8 bases, with 4 bases of the junction left unmatched. Germline V gene lookup returns CDR1 SGHRS and CDR2 YFSETQ. The CDR3 runs 13 residues. CDR3: CASSLTGAHEQFF. The CDR3, as DNA: TGCGCCAGCAGCTTAACAGGGGCCCATGAGCAGTTCTTC.

This clone was found a few times. The genes are TRBV6-4 and TRBJ2-1; TRBD1 agrees at 10 bases. Germline CDR1 reads MRHNA; CDR2 reads SNTAGT. V was clipped by 2 bases and J by 8 bases; unmatched bases: 3. This CDR3 is 14 amino acids long. CDR3 nucleotides: TGTGCCAGCAGTGACGGGACAGGGGACGATGAGCAGTTCTTC. Its translation: CASSDGTGDDEQFF.